These 26 T cell receptor beta chains were all obtained from the same sample, sequenced in a study of T cells in Graves' hyperthyroidism and ophthalmopathy. From RNA transcripts, TCR beta CDR3 regions were amplified. With the HTBI primer set, the TCR CDR3 went through a first round of RT-PCR. One entry per CDR3 protein results from TCRdb running MiXCR on the multiplex PCR reads. Here the sample spans about 680,000 distinct CDR3 sequences, roughly a third being singletons. Sequencing was carried out using blood. The receptor set was obtained from a middle-aged woman with Graves' hyperthyroidism.

About this clonotype itself: An end of the junction does not agree with germline; a read error may underlie this. The chain is built from TRBV12-3 or TRBV12-4 and TRBJ1-5; D remains unclear. CDR3 length: 14 amino acids. In DNA form, the CDR3 reads TGTGCCAGCACCACGACACTAAGCAATCAGCTCCAGCATTTT. Translation: CASTTTLSNQLQHF.

This clonotype has at least ten counts. CDR3 residues: CASSDSRYYGYTF. CDR3 DNA: TGTGCCAGCAGTGATAGCAGATACTATGGCTACACCTTC. This chain uses TRBV25-1 with TRBJ1-2; D is unresolved. This CDR3 has 13 amino acids. The V end was cut by 3 bases, the J end by 3 bases, with 8 bases between. The germline V gene has CDR1 MGHDK and CDR2 SYGVNS.

This clonotype has more than one count but fewer than ten. V is TRBV19 and J is TRBJ1-2; 8 bases align to TRBD1. J lost 8 bases, V lost 2 bases, and 13 bases had no gene match. CDR1 and CDR2 from the germline V gene are LNHDA and SQIVND (reference sequence). The CDR3 is made up of 16 amino acids. The CDR3, as DNA: TGTGCCAGTAGTATACAATCGACAGGGGTTCGGAACGGCTACACCTTC. Translated: CASSIQSTGVRNGYTF.

In its sample, this clonotype was seen many times. This chain links TRBV7-8 with TRBJ2-7; 8 nucleotides align to TRBD1. J was trimmed by 6 bases and V by 2 bases; bases with no gene match: 6. Germline lookup yields CDR1 SGHVS and CDR2 FQNEAQ. The CDR3 runs 14 residues. CDR3 residues: CASSLNRGLAEQYF. CDR3 bases: TGTGCCAGCAGCTTAAACAGGGGGTTAGCCGAGCAGTACTTC.

Ten or more counts support this clonotype. The chain uses TRBV5-5 and TRBJ1-2, with D perhaps matching TRBD1 (5 bases). The CDR3 spans 15 residues. Germline loops: CDR1 SGHKS, CDR2 YYEKEE (reference sequence). Trimming left V 4 bases short and J 9 bases short, with 22 bases between. CDR3 sequence: CASSPGAGLEDRYTF. In nucleotides, the CDR3 is TGTGCCAGCAGCCCTGGGGCAGGGTTGGAGGATCGCTACACCTTC.

The genes are TRBV7-9 and TRBJ1-6; 12 positions agree with TRBD1. There are 18 residues in the CDR3. The trim removed 5 bases at V and 7 bases at J, leaving 12 bases unmatched. Germline CDR1 is SEHNR and CDR2 is FQNEAQ (reference sequence). This CDR3 is CASSAGTGGPLRNSPLHF. Written as DNA, the CDR3 is TGTGCCAGCAGCGCCGGGACAGGGGGCCCCTTGAGGAATTCACCCCTCCACTTT.

The rearrangement links TRBV6-5 to TRBJ1-3; D is unresolved. V dropped 2 bases and J dropped 8 bases, with 13 bases sitting between them. Germline V CDR1 and CDR2: MNHEY, SVGAGI. CDR3 size: 14 residues. Here the CDR3 DNA reads TGTGCCAGCAGTTACGCAGAAGGAATGTACACCATATATTTT. It yields the protein CASSYAEGMYTIYF.

The V call is TRBV2, the J call TRBJ2-7; D may correspond to TRBD1 or TRBD2 (6 bases each). Germline lookup yields CDR1 SNHLY and CDR2 FYNNEI. The germline V and J ends were trimmed by 6 bases and 0 bases, with 15 bases remaining between them. This CDR3 spans 15 amino acids. The DNA for the CDR3 is TGTGCCAGCAGCGAGGGGGGTCACCTCTCCTACGAGCAGTACTTC. Protein: CASSEGGHLSYEQYF.

This clonotype was seen repeatedly, ten times or more. CDR3 residues: CASSVEGGAAEAFF. For the CDR3, the DNA is TGTGCCAGCAGCGTAGAAGGAGGGGCGGCTGAAGCTTTCTTT. The chain carries TRBV9 and TRBJ1-1, with D maybe TRBD1 (5 bases). The germline V gene has CDR1 SGDLS and CDR2 YYNGEE. V lost 0 bases, J lost 6 bases, and 12 bases lay in between. This CDR3 spans 14 amino acids.

As for this clonotype: At one end the junction does not follow the germline gene, possibly because of a read error. The rearrangement uses TRBV7-3 and TRBJ1-1; D uncertain. CDR1 SGHTA and CDR2 FQGTGA come from the germline V gene. The CDR3 spans 20 residues. As DNA, the CDR3 is TGCGCCAGCAGCCTACCGCGCATTCCGTTGGACGGAGGGAGGAACACTGAAGCTTTCTTT. Its protein is CASSLPRIPLDGGRNTEAFF.

This clonotype has a handful of counts. V usage is TRBV7-2 and J usage is TRBJ1-6; 7 bases map to TRBD1. Germline loops: CDR1 SGHTA, CDR2 FQGNSA. With 1 base clipped from V and 4 bases from J, the junction kept 7 bases outside the gene matches. The CDR3 totals 17 residues. The CDR3 nucleotides are TGTGCCAGCAGCTTAGTGGCCCGGGACAGTTATAATTCACCCCTCCACTTT. It is translated as CASSLVARDSYNSPLHF.

This clonotype was recorded many times. V gene TRBV9 combines with J gene TRBJ2-1; D uncertain. Germline CDR1 is SGDLS and CDR2 is YYNGEE. The CDR3 consists of 14 residues. V lost 1 base, J lost 6 bases, and 11 bases lay in between. This CDR3 is CASSVRPEGNEQFF. The DNA for the CDR3 is TGTGCCAGCAGCGTAAGGCCGGAAGGCAATGAGCAGTTCTTC. The full variable domain, its missing parts supplied by reference TRBV9 and TRBJ2-1, is DSGVTQTPKHLITATGQRVTLRCSPRSGDLSVYWYQQSLDQGLQFLIQYYNGEERAKGNILERFSAQQFPDLHSELNLSSLELGDSALYFCASSVRPEGNEQFFGPGTRLTVL.

This chain uses TRBV14 with TRBJ2-6; either TRBD1 or TRBD2 may supply D (6 bases each). Trimming shortened V by 0 bases and J by 2 bases, and 11 bases separated the two germline ends. The CDR3 has 17 amino acids. CDR1 is SGHDN, CDR2 FVKESK, per germline. CDR3: CASSQEWGAPGANVLTF. The CDR3 DNA follows: TGTGCCAGCAGCCAAGAATGGGGGGCGCCTGGGGCCAACGTCCTGACTTTC. Full variable domain (remainder filled in from reference TRBV14 and TRBJ2-6): EAGVTQFPSHSVIEKGQTVTLRCDPISGHDNLYWYRRVMGKEIKFLLHFVKESKQDESGMPNNRFLAERTGGTYSTLKVQPAELEDSGVYFCASSQEWGAPGANVLTFGAGSRLTVL.

The chain has TRBV20-1 and TRBJ1-2; D is undetermined. CDR1 DFQATT and CDR2 SNEGSKA come from the germline V gene (reference sequence). V lost 5 bases, J lost 6 bases, and 22 bases lay in between. This CDR3 region has 15 residues. DNA of the CDR3: TGCAGTGCTTCCCTCTCAGGACCTCCCCTGAATGGCTACACCTTC. Encoded protein: CSASLSGPPLNGYTF.

This clonotype occurred a few times. This sequence joins TRBV12-5 and TRBJ1-1; no clear D. Germline CDR1 reads LGHNT; CDR2 reads FRNRAP. V gave up 2 bases and J gave up 0 bases, with 10 bases separating them. CDR3 length equals 15 residues. The CDR3 protein is CASGLTAAVNTEAFF. CDR3 DNA sequence: TGTGCTAGTGGTTTGACCGCCGCGGTGAACACTGAAGCTTTCTTT.

V and J are TRBV24-1 and TRBJ1-2; D gene uncertain. V gave up 12 bases and J gave up 6 bases, with 22 bases separating them. The CDR3 has 14 residues. From germline, CDR1 is KGHDR and CDR2 SFDVKD. The CDR3 DNA follows: TGTGCCCCCGTTTTAGCGCCACCGAAACATGGCTACACCTTC. Its translation is CAPVLAPPKHGYTF.

There are many counts of this clonotype. V gene TRBV28 combines with J gene TRBJ1-2; D is unresolved. Trimming cost V 11 bases and J 3 bases, with 7 bases left between them. There are 10 residues in the CDR3. The germline V gene has CDR1 MDHEN and CDR2 SYDVKM. Written as DNA, the CDR3 is TGTGCCTCGATGGACTATGGCTACACCTTC. It specifies CASMDYGYTF.

The rearrangement joins TRBV7-9 to TRBJ2-7, with 10 bases lining up with TRBD2. J lost 2 bases, V lost 8 bases, and 15 bases had no gene match. From germline, CDR1 is SEHNR and CDR2 FQNEAQ (reference sequence). The CDR3 runs to 17 residues. CDR3 sequence reads: CASSPSVTSGTTYEQYF. CDR3 in DNA: TGTGCCAGCTCACCATCGGTAACTAGCGGGACAACCTACGAGCAGTACTTC.

This clonotype was counted once. A much larger clone lies one base from this, so it may be a read error. The chain has TRBV20-1 and TRBJ2-7; D possibly corresponds to TRBD1 (6 bases). CDR1 and CDR2 (germline): DFQATT, SNEGSKA (reference sequence). CDR3 length equals 13 residues. V dropped 5 bases and J dropped 6 bases, with 17 bases sitting between them. In DNA, the CDR3 is TGCAGTGCTGACCTGATGGGGGCGGGCGAGCAGTACTTC. Protein: CSADLMGAGEQYF.

Many counts were recorded for this clonotype. V is TRBV10-3 and J is TRBJ2-5, with TRBD1 matching over 7 bases. The CDR3 spans 14 residues. The V and J ends lost 11 bases and 2 bases, in that order; junction bases with no gene match: 11. Per the germline V gene, CDR1 is ENHRY and CDR2 is SYGVKD. The CDR3 loop is CAVGARDSQETQYF. CDR3 bases: TGTGCCGTTGGGGCCCGGGACAGTCAAGAGACCCAGTACTTC.

This clonotype has at least ten counts. This chain links TRBV29-1 with TRBJ1-1; D call uncertain. This CDR3 is 13 amino acids long. Trimming stripped 3 bases from V and 0 bases from J, with 8 bases between. Per the germline V gene, CDR1 is SQVTM and CDR2 is ANQGSEA. The CDR3 DNA follows: TGCAGCGTTGAGCGGAGTATGAACACTGAAGCTTTCTTT. Translating gives CSVERSMNTEAFF.

This clonotype was recorded a few times. This chain links TRBV7-9 with TRBJ2-7; D call uncertain. Germline V gene data show CDR1 as SEHNR and CDR2 as FQNEAQ (reference sequence). Trimming stripped 1 base from V and 3 bases from J, with 16 bases between. The CDR3 is 16 amino acids. CDR3 nucleotides: TGTGCCAGCAGCTTAGGGCTGGGTTCACCGAACTACGAGCAGTACTTC. Encoded protein: CASSLGLGSPNYEQYF.

V and J are TRBV29-1 and TRBJ1-2; D unclear. The CDR3 runs 15 residues. V was pared by 6 bases and J by 2 bases, with 19 bases between. CDR1 and CDR2 (germline): SQVTM, ANQGSEA. For the CDR3, the DNA is TGCAGCGTGGGTGCGATGGCGAGTCAGAACTATGGCTACACCTTC. Protein sequence: CSVGAMASQNYGYTF.

J is TRBJ2-7 and V is TRBV4-1; D remains ambiguous. The CDR3 has 13 residues. The germline V and J ends were trimmed by 2 bases and 7 bases, with 12 bases remaining between them. Germline V gene lookup returns CDR1 MGHRA and CDR2 YSYEKL. CDR3 nucleotide sequence: TGCGCCAGCAGCCAACCGGTAGGGTTGGAGCAGTACTTC. It specifies CASSQPVGLEQYF.

This clonotype occurred many times. The chain links TRBV19 to TRBJ1-2; TRBD1 aligns across 8 bases. Germline CDR1 and CDR2: LNHDA and SQIVND (reference sequence). Trimming removed 7 bases from V and 8 bases from J; junction bases left unmatched: 12. This CDR3 has 14 residues. CDR3 DNA: TGTGCCAGTACGCAGGCCCAGGGGGCGGGAGGCTACACCTTC. It specifies CASTQAQGAGGYTF.

The chain employs TRBV10-3 and TRBJ2-5; no reliable D call. Germline V lookup: CDR1 ENHRY, CDR2 SYGVKD. The CDR3 has 11 residues. Trimming took 5 bases from V and 5 from J, leaving 6 bases between them. CDR3: CAISSSETQYF. CDR3 nucleotide sequence: TGTGCCATCAGTTCCAGTGAGACCCAGTACTTC.